Below are 27 T cell receptor beta chains sequenced from a single sample in a study of cytomegalovirus exposure and HLA in healthy donors. Amplification used 60 Vbeta primers and 13 Jbeta primers. Measured with immunoSEQ multiplex PCR; TCRdb has only the in-frame clones, and not every one. The table has about 70,000 clones, 70% to 75% seen once. Sample: PBMCs. The receptors originated from a human donor in good health.

The V and J genes are TRBV7-7 and TRBJ2-7; D is possibly TRBD2 (6 bases). Per the germline V gene, CDR1 is SSHAT and CDR2 is FNYEAQ (reference sequence). CDR3 length: 13 amino acids. V shed 2 bases and J shed 7 bases, with 12 bases lying between them. In nucleotides, the CDR3 is TGTGCCAGCAGCTTATCGGGTGCGGGGGAGCAGTACTTC. This gives the protein CASSLSGAGEQYF.

The genes are TRBV6-5 and TRBJ2-7; no clear D gene. Germline V lookup: CDR1 MNHEY, CDR2 SVGAGI. This CDR3 is built from 12 residues. V lost 4 bases and J 3 bases, leaving 7 bases between the germline ends. The CDR3 coding sequence is TGTGCCAGCAGTTCCACAAGCTACGAGCAGTACTTC. As protein: CASSSTSYEQYF.

This sequence joins TRBV30 and TRBJ2-2, with D possibly TRBD2 on 5 matching bases. CDR3 length: 14 residues. Trimming left V 2 bases short and J 4 bases short, with 11 bases between. Germline values: CDR1 GTSNPN, CDR2 SVGIG (reference sequence). DNA for the CDR3: TGTGCCTGGAGTAGGGTAGCGACCACCGGGGAGCTGTTTTTT. Its translation is CAWSRVATTGELFF.

The chain uses TRBV7-9 and TRBJ1-1; D not resolved. There are 14 residues in the CDR3. Germline values: CDR1 SEHNR, CDR2 FQNEAQ (reference sequence). Trimming removed 6 bases from V and 3 bases from J, with 14 bases in between. The CDR3 DNA is TGTGCCAGCAGGTCCCGGACTGAATACACTGAAGCTTTCTTT. Protein sequence: CASRSRTEYTEAFF.

This clone occurred once. This chain links TRBV27 with TRBJ2-1; TRBD2 matches 7 bases. CDR3 size: 16 residues. Germline CDR1 and CDR2: MNHEY and SMNVEV (reference sequence). V gave up 2 bases and J gave up 3 bases; unmatched junction bases: 7. The CDR3 spells CASSLDPSGYYNEQFF. In DNA form, the CDR3 reads TGTGCCAGCAGTTTAGATCCTAGCGGATACTACAATGAGCAGTTCTTC.

The chain combines TRBV27 with TRBJ1-1; 8 nucleotides line up with TRBD1. This CDR3 is built from 14 residues. J gave up 4 bases and V 5 bases, and 6 bases lay outside the gene matches. Germline values: CDR1 MNHEY, CDR2 SMNVEV (reference sequence). The CDR3 DNA follows: TGTGCCAGCAGTCGTTCTCAGGGGGCCACTGAAGCTTTCTTT. Its translation is CASSRSQGATEAFF.

This clone has at least ten counts. This chain uses TRBV5-8 with TRBJ2-7; TRBD1 might be the D (6 bases). The CDR3 totals 15 residues. V was pared by 5 bases and J by 7 bases, with 22 bases between. CDR1 and CDR2 (germline): SGHTS, YDEGEE. Here the CDR3 DNA reads TGTGCCAGCAGTCGTAGTTTGTCGACAGGCGGGGAGCAGTACTTC. It specifies CASSRSLSTGGEQYF.

This chain joins TRBV2 and TRBJ2-3, with 8 bases fitting TRBD2. The CDR3 sequence is 16 residues long. Germline assignment: CDR1 SNHLY and CDR2 FYNNEI. V shed 4 bases, J shed 1 base, and the junction held 7 bases outside the gene matches. The CDR3 nucleotides are TGTGCCAGCAGTGCAGGTCTCGGGAGGGGCACAGATACGCAGTATTTT. Translation: CASSAGLGRGTDTQYF.

This clone was picked up one time. The J gene is TRBJ1-1, the V gene TRBV5-1, with 8 bases fitting TRBD1. V lost 3 bases, J lost 0 bases, and 4 bases stayed unmatched. CDR3 length: 15 residues. Germline values: CDR1 SGHRS, CDR2 YFSETQ. This CDR3 reads CASSSSGGMNTEAFF. The CDR3 DNA reads TGCGCCAGCAGCTCTTCAGGGGGCATGAACACTGAAGCTTTCTTT.

The chain couples TRBV5-6 to TRBJ1-2; maybe TRBD1 (6 bases). The CDR3 extends over 15 amino acids. The germline V gene has CDR1 SGHDT and CDR2 YYEEEE. Trimming cost V 5 bases and J 8 bases, with 22 bases left between them. CDR3 bases: TGTGCCAGCAGTCAGAACCAGGGAACAGGGCGAGGCTACACCTTC. Its translation is CASSQNQGTGRGYTF.

CDR3 region: CASSAQGQAPDEQYF. CDR3 coding DNA: TGTGCCAGCAGCGCCCAGGGACAGGCCCCCGACGAGCAGTACTTC. The V gene is TRBV9, the J gene TRBJ2-7, with 8 positions matching TRBD1. This CDR3 spans 15 amino acids. Per the germline V gene, CDR1 is SGDLS and CDR2 is YYNGEE. Unmatched junction bases numbered 10, after V lost 3 bases and J lost 5 bases.

The gene calls are TRBV27 and TRBJ2-2; D uncertain. Germline CDR1 and CDR2: MNHEY and SMNVEV (reference sequence). The CDR3 extends over 13 amino acids. The ends were cut back, 5 bases at V and 4 bases at J, with 8 bases in the middle. CDR3 amino acids: CASSPFLTGELFF. The CDR3, as DNA: TGTGCCAGCAGTCCCTTCCTCACCGGGGAGCTGTTTTTT.

V is TRBV10-3 and J is TRBJ2-3, with D tentatively TRBD2 (6 bases). This CDR3 is 13 amino acids long. Germline V gene sequence: CDR1 ENHRY, CDR2 SYGVKD. V was cut by 11 bases and J by 2 bases, with 14 bases left in between. CDR3 DNA sequence: TGTGCCTCGAGGGAGGCGATCACAGATACGCAGTATTTT. It yields the protein CASREAITDTQYF.

The genes are TRBV2 and TRBJ2-5; 7 nucleotides align to TRBD1. The CDR3 totals 16 residues. Germline assignment: CDR1 SNHLY and CDR2 FYNNEI. V shed 7 bases and J 11 bases; nucleotides not matched to a gene: 22. Here the CDR3 DNA reads TGTGCCAGCAAGTCTAGCTCGACAGGGTTCCCGACGGAGCAGTACTTC. This sequence encodes CASKSSSTGFPTEQYF.

This clone has a handful of counts. The genes are TRBV15 and TRBJ2-7, with TRBD2 matching 10 bases. Germline V lookup: CDR1 LNHNV, CDR2 YYDKDF (reference sequence). The CDR3 spans 14 residues. V was pared by 4 bases and J by 2 bases, with 2 bases of the junction left unmatched. CDR3 sequence: CATSKTSGPYEQYF. The CDR3 bases are TGTGCCACCAGCAAGACTAGCGGGCCCTACGAGCAGTACTTC. Based on the CDR3 plus reference TRBV15 and TRBJ2-7, the full variable domain is DAMVIQNPRYQVTQFGKPVTLSCSQTLNHNVMYWYQQKSSQAPKLLFHYYDKDFNNEADTPDNFQSRRPNTSFCFLDIRSPGLGDTAMYLCATSKTSGPYEQYFGPGTRLTVT.

V and J are TRBV19 and TRBJ2-1; a weak D match, TRBD1 (6 bases). V dropped 6 bases and J dropped 8 bases, with 20 bases sitting between them. Germline V gene lookup returns CDR1 LNHDA and CDR2 SQIVND (reference sequence). CDR3 length equals 15 residues. The CDR3 loop reads CASSEGGRRQDEQFF. The DNA for the CDR3 is TGTGCCAGTAGCGAAGGGGGACGGAGACAGGATGAGCAGTTCTTC.

The genes are TRBV29-1 and TRBJ1-1; 8 nucleotides match TRBD1. Per the germline V gene, CDR1 is SQVTM and CDR2 is ANQGSEA. The CDR3 runs to 12 residues. The junction had 7 bases not matched to a gene; V was cut back by 7 bases and J by 6 bases. CDR3 nucleotide sequence: TGCAGCGCCGATTCACAGGGGGCTGAAGCTTTCTTT. Protein sequence: CSADSQGAEAFF.

About this clone itself: An end of the junction differs from the germline gene, which may be a read error. CDR3 residues: CASGHRGLGTEAFF. In DNA, the CDR3 is TGCGCCAGCGGCCACAGGGGGCTCGGCACTGAAGCTTTCTTT. The J gene is TRBJ1-1, the V gene TRBV4-1, with 9 bases fitting TRBD1. CDR3 size: 14 residues. The germline gives CDR1 MGHRA, CDR2 YSYEKL.

The chain combines TRBV5-1 with TRBJ1-1; maybe TRBD1 (5 bases). Germline-derived CDR1 and CDR2 are SGHRS and YFSETQ. The CDR3 length is 13 residues. Trimming took off 2 bases at V and 6 bases at J, with 11 bases between the two ends. The CDR3 DNA reads as TGCGCCAGCAGCTTCAGGGAGGTGTCTGAAGCTTTCTTT. Its translation: CASSFREVSEAFF.

The CDR3 loop is CASSFSVGRNQPQHF. The CDR3 nucleotides read TGTGCCAGCAGTTTTAGCGTCGGGCGGAATCAGCCCCAGCATTTT. This chain connects TRBV27 to TRBJ1-5, with unresolved D. CDR1 MNHEY and CDR2 SMNVEV come from the germline V gene (reference sequence). Trimming removed 3 bases from V and 4 bases from J, with 13 bases in between. The CDR3 has 15 amino acids.

The genes are TRBV30 and TRBJ2-2, with a weak D call TRBD2 (6 bases). Germline lookup yields CDR1 GTSNPN and CDR2 SVGIG (reference sequence). V shed 4 bases and J shed 3 bases, with 15 bases lying between them. This CDR3 has 15 amino acids. CDR3: CAWTRERVDTGELFF. CDR3 DNA sequence: TGTGCCTGGACACGAGAGCGGGTCGACACCGGGGAGCTGTTTTTT.

This chain joins TRBV19 and TRBJ1-5, with 9 nucleotides matching TRBD1. This CDR3 has 12 amino acids. Germline V lookup: CDR1 LNHDA, CDR2 SQIVND (reference sequence). Trimming at V came to 11 bases and at J to 6 bases, leaving 5 bases not matched to a gene. The CDR3 DNA follows: TGTGCCGGGGGGACAGGGTCTCAGCCCCAGCATTTT. Protein product: CAGGTGSQPQHF.

This chain uses TRBV4-2 with TRBJ1-5; 9 bases align to TRBD1. CDR1 and CDR2 (germline): LGHNA, YNFKEQ. The V and J ends lost 2 bases and 7 bases, in that order; junction bases with no gene match: 6. The CDR3 covers 15 residues. The CDR3 DNA reads TGTGCCAGCAGCCAAACAGGGGGCGCCGAACAGCCCCAGCATTTT. Encoded protein: CASSQTGGAEQPQHF.

V gene TRBV7-9 combines with J gene TRBJ1-2; D ambiguous. CDR1 is SEHNR and CDR2 is FQNEAQ in the germline V gene (reference sequence). V was shortened by 8 bases and J by 4 bases, with 20 bases between the two germline ends. The CDR3 contains 15 residues. The CDR3 DNA follows: TGTGCCAGCCAGAGGGCAGAACTCGACGGCTATGGCTACACCTTC. This codes for CASQRAELDGYGYTF.

The CDR3 protein is CASTTGTEYDTQYF. DNA of the CDR3: TGCGCCAGCACGACCGGGACAGAATATGATACGCAGTATTTT. V is TRBV5-1 and J is TRBJ2-3, with 7 bases fitting TRBD1. Germline loops: CDR1 SGHRS, CDR2 YFSETQ. CDR3 length equals 14 residues. The V and J ends lost 6 bases and 6 bases, in that order; junction bases with no gene match: 10. The full variable domain, completed using reference TRBV5-1 and TRBJ2-3, is KAGVTQTPRYLIKTRGQQVTLSCSPISGHRSVSWYQQTPGQGLQFLFEYFSETQRNKGNFPGRFSGRQFSNSRSEMNVSTLELGDSALYLCASTTGTEYDTQYFGPGTRLTVL.

V and J are TRBV4-1 and TRBJ1-4, with 10 bases lining up with TRBD1. V lost 3 bases, J lost 6 bases, and 7 bases stayed unmatched. Germline CDR1 and CDR2: MGHRA and YSYEKL. The CDR3 runs to 16 residues. CDR3 loop: CASSQNFGTGDEKLFF. The CDR3 DNA sequence: TGCGCCAGCAGCCAGAACTTCGGGACAGGGGATGAAAAACTGTTTTTT.

V usage is TRBV6-1 and J usage is TRBJ1-4; D might be TRBD1 (5 bases). The CDR3 is 15 residues long. Germline V gene data show CDR1 as MNHNS and CDR2 as SASEGT. Trimming removed 6 bases at V and 1 base at J, with 12 bases between. The CDR3 nucleotides are TGTGCCAGCAGCCCAGGGTTTCAAACTAATGAAAAACTGTTTTTT. This encodes CASSPGFQTNEKLFF.